Following are 30 T cell receptor beta chains from one sample sequenced in a study of cytomegalovirus exposure and HLA in healthy donors. Vbeta (60) and Jbeta (13) primers were used in the PCR. The method was immunoSEQ multiplex PCR; TCRdb's version includes in-frame clones alone and lacks a portion of them. The table has roughly 130,000 clones, 70% to 80% seen once. Source material: PBMCs. Receptor source: a human donor in good health.

The chain carries TRBV18 and TRBJ2-1, with 10 bases fitting TRBD2. With V trimmed by 5 bases and J by 8 bases, 9 bases remained unmatched. The CDR3 has 15 residues. Germline V CDR1 and CDR2: KGHSH, LQKENI. CDR3 nucleotides: TGTGCCAGCTCATCCTTCCCTAGCGGGAGCGATGAGCAGTTCTTC. Translation: CASSSFPSGSDEQFF.

This chain connects TRBV4-3 to TRBJ2-4; no clear D gene. The CDR3 spans 10 residues. The V gene's germline CDR1 is LGHNA and CDR2 YSLEER. V was pared by 4 bases and J by 12 bases, with 7 bases between. DNA of the CDR3: TGCGCCAGCAGCCCCTGCGATCAGTACTTC. It encodes CASSPCDQYF.

The chain is built from TRBV5-4 and TRBJ2-1, with TRBD2 identical over 7 bases. The trim removed 4 bases at V and 0 bases at J, leaving 7 bases unmatched. Germline V CDR1 and CDR2: SGHNT, YYREEE (reference sequence). The CDR3 sequence is 16 residues long. The CDR3 spells CASSRKAGNSYNEQFF. CDR3 sequence (DNA): TGTGCCAGCAGCCGGAAAGCGGGAAACTCCTACAATGAGCAGTTCTTC.

The V gene is TRBV19, the J gene TRBJ2-7, with TRBD1 matching 10 bases. Germline V gives CDR1 LNHDA, CDR2 SQIVND (reference sequence). The CDR3 length is 15 residues. V trimming: 3 bases; J trimming: 3 bases; junction bases outside the gene matches: 5. The DNA of the CDR3 is TGTGCCAGTAGTATTCCGGGACAGGGGCACTACGAGCAGTACTTC. Amino acid sequence: CASSIPGQGHYEQYF.

V gene TRBV7-2 combines with J gene TRBJ2-7; TRBD1 is a possible D gene (6 bases). The V end lost 3 bases, the J end lost 3 bases, and 15 bases lay between the germline ends. This CDR3 is built from 15 residues. From germline, CDR1 is SGHTA and CDR2 FQGNSA. The DNA for the CDR3 is TGTGCCAGCAGCTTGGGGGCAGGGGCGATCTACGAGCAGTACTTC. Amino acids: CASSLGAGAIYEQYF.

The table lists this clone with a count of one. The chain employs TRBV10-3 and TRBJ2-7; D may be TRBD1 (6 bases). This CDR3 region has 13 residues. CDR1 ENHRY and CDR2 SYGVKD come from the germline V gene. Trimming left V 4 bases short and J 1 base short, with 8 bases between. The CDR3 spells CAISAGQSYEQYF. CDR3 in DNA: TGTGCCATCAGTGCAGGACAGTCCTACGAGCAGTACTTC.

This clone was seen a single time. V is TRBV9 and J is TRBJ1-2, with 9 bases lining up with TRBD1. The CDR3 runs to 12 residues. Germline trimming cut 7 bases from V and 8 bases from J; bases unmatched to any gene: 6. Germline-derived CDR1 and CDR2 are SGDLS and YYNGEE. The CDR3 spells CASGGQGTGYTF. The CDR3 DNA follows: TGTGCCAGCGGAGGACAGGGGACGGGCTACACCTTC.

This rearrangement joins TRBV30 to TRBJ1-5, with no clear D. The germline V and J ends were trimmed by 2 bases and 2 bases, with 13 bases remaining between them. CDR1 is GTSNPN and CDR2 is SVGIG in the germline V gene (reference sequence). CDR3 length: 15 amino acids. The CDR3 reads CAWSQSRVGNQPQHF. CDR3 in DNA: TGTGCCTGGAGTCAGTCACGGGTGGGCAATCAGCCCCAGCATTTT.

As to this clone: Additional DNA sequences in this sample encode the identical CDR3. J is TRBJ1-1 and V is TRBV19; a possible D gene is TRBD1 (5 bases). The germline V and J ends were trimmed by 3 bases and 1 base, with 9 bases remaining between them. Germline CDR1 and CDR2: LNHDA and SQIVND (reference sequence). This CDR3 spans 14 amino acids. CDR3 sequence: CASSIGGGNTEAFF. In nucleotides, the CDR3 is TGTGCCAGTAGTATTGGCGGGGGGAACACTGAAGCTTTCTTT.

The chain employs TRBV6-1 and TRBJ2-3, with D perhaps TRBD1 (5 bases). The length of the CDR3 is 15 residues. CDR1 is MNHNS, CDR2 SASEGT, per germline. V was shortened by 2 bases and J by 3 bases, with 12 bases between the two germline ends. The CDR3 here is CASSEPIQGTDTQYF. In DNA, the CDR3 is TGTGCCAGCAGTGAACCTATTCAGGGAACAGATACGCAGTATTTT.

The table lists this clone with a count of one. The rearrangement uses TRBV7-8 and TRBJ1-3; tentatively, D is TRBD1 (6 bases). The CDR3 is made up of 15 amino acids. V was cut by 6 bases and J by 3 bases, with 15 bases left in between. Germline V CDR1 and CDR2: SGHVS, FQNEAQ. CDR3 protein: CASRMLGGLGNTIYF. The CDR3, as DNA: TGTGCCAGCAGAATGCTAGGGGGTCTTGGAAACACCATATATTTT.

The chain couples TRBV7-9 to TRBJ2-7, with D possibly being TRBD1 (6 bases). The V gene lost 5 bases and the J gene lost 0 bases, with 14 bases spanning the gap. The CDR3 has 15 residues. CDR1 is SEHNR, CDR2 FQNEAQ, per germline (reference sequence). CDR3 coding DNA: TGTGCCAGCAGCACCGGGACACCGAGCTCCTACGAGCAGTACTTC. Translated, it gives CASSTGTPSSYEQYF.

This clone was seen more than once but under ten times. This chain connects TRBV29-1 to TRBJ1-2, with a weak D call TRBD1 (5 bases). Trimming cost V 1 base and J 8 bases, with 17 bases left between them. This CDR3 spans 14 amino acids. Germline V lookup: CDR1 SQVTM, CDR2 ANQGSEA. The CDR3 sequence: CSVEGRDGPVGYTF. The CDR3 bases are TGCAGCGTTGAAGGGCGGGACGGACCCGTAGGCTACACCTTC.

V usage is TRBV27 and J usage is TRBJ1-2, with a possible D match to TRBD1 (5 bases). V lost 8 bases and J lost 8, with 21 bases in between. This CDR3 has 14 residues. Per the germline V gene, CDR1 is MNHEY and CDR2 is SMNVEV (reference sequence). DNA of the CDR3: TGTGCCAGCGGCTCCCTGGGACTGACAAGCGGCTACACCTTC. Its translation is CASGSLGLTSGYTF.

The chain links TRBV29-1 to TRBJ1-6, with TRBD1 matching over 9 bases. The V gene end was trimmed by 4 bases and the J gene end by 7 bases; junction bases not matched to a gene: 5. The germline V gene has CDR1 SQVTM and CDR2 ANQGSEA. The CDR3 has 14 amino acids. CDR3 residues: CSVGGDRANSPLHF. CDR3 DNA sequence: TGCAGCGTTGGGGGGGACAGGGCGAATTCACCCCTCCACTTT. The full variable domain, in which reference TRBV29-1 and TRBJ1-6 provide the parts outside the CDR3, is SAVISQKPSRDICQRGTSLTIQCQVDSQVTMMFWYRQQPGQSLTLIATANQGSEATYESGFVIDKFPISRPNLTFSTLTVSNMSPEDSSIYLCSVGGDRANSPLHFGNGTRLTVT.

The rearrangement links TRBV7-9 to TRBJ2-5; D gene ambiguous. CDR1 is SEHNR and CDR2 is FQNEAQ in the germline V gene (reference sequence). This CDR3 has 10 residues. V was clipped by 6 bases and J by 9 bases, with 8 bases between them. CDR3 sequence: CASRECSQYF. For the CDR3, the DNA is TGTGCCAGCAGGGAGTGCTCCCAGTACTTC.

The rearrangement uses TRBV7-9 and TRBJ1-2; D remains unclear. V lost 5 bases to trimming and J lost 5 bases, with 12 bases between them. In germline, CDR1 is SEHNR, CDR2 FQNEAQ (reference sequence). The CDR3 is 13 amino acids. As DNA, the CDR3 is TGTGCCAGCAGCCTGGCGGCGGGGTATGGCTACACCTTC. Its translation: CASSLAAGYGYTF. The full variable domain, its missing parts supplied by reference TRBV7-9 and TRBJ1-2, is DTGVSQNPRHKITKRGQNVTFRCDPISEHNRLYWYRQTLGQGPEFLTYFQNEAQLEKSRLLSDRFSAERPKGSFSTLEIQRTEQGDSAMYLCASSLAAGYGYTFGSGTRLTVV.

The gene calls are TRBV7-8 and TRBJ2-7; 10 bases match TRBD1. Germline V gene sequence: CDR1 SGHVS, CDR2 FQNEAQ. The V and J ends lost 1 base and 3 bases, in that order; junction bases with no gene match: 3. The CDR3 covers 15 residues. CDR3 sequence (DNA): TGTGCCAGCAGCTTAGAGGGGACAGGGGACTACGAGCAGTACTTC. Translating gives CASSLEGTGDYEQYF.

This chain connects TRBV18 to TRBJ1-3; D is uncertain. V was cut by 5 bases and J by 8 bases, with 16 bases left in between. Germline assignment: CDR1 KGHSH and CDR2 LQKENI. CDR3 length: 14 residues. The DNA for the CDR3 is TGTGCCAGCTCAAGCCTACACCGAGGAGACACCATATATTTT. Its translation: CASSSLHRGDTIYF. Combining the CDR3 with reference TRBV18 and TRBJ1-3 gives the whole variable domain NAGVMQNPRHLVRRRGQEARLRCSPMKGHSHVYWYRQLPEEGLKFMVYLQKENIIDESGMPKERFSAEFPKEGPSILRIQQVVRGDSAAYFCASSSLHRGDTIYFGEGSWLTVV.

The V call is TRBV5-6, the J call TRBJ2-7; the match to TRBD2 covers 10 bases. CDR3 length: 15 amino acids. Germline lookup yields CDR1 SGHDT and CDR2 YYEEEE. V trimming: 3 bases; J trimming: 6 bases; junction bases outside the gene matches: 9. The CDR3: CASSWPSLAGSEQYF. For the CDR3, the DNA is TGTGCCAGCAGCTGGCCCTCACTAGCGGGAAGCGAGCAGTACTTC. The full variable domain, rest sourced from reference TRBV5-6 and TRBJ2-7, is DAGVTQSPTHLIKTRGQQVTLRCSPKSGHDTVSWYQQALGQGPQFIFQYYEEEERQRGNFPDRFSGHQFPNYSSELNVNALLLGDSALYLCASSWPSLAGSEQYFGPGTRLTVT.

The chain carries TRBV27 and TRBJ2-7, with 8 bases that match TRBD2. V lost 5 bases to trimming and J lost 2 bases; unmatched junction nucleotides: 11. The CDR3 length is 16 residues. Germline lookup yields CDR1 MNHEY and CDR2 SMNVEV (reference sequence). The CDR3 loop is CASSPGLAGGTYEQYF. The CDR3 region has the DNA TGTGCCAGCAGTCCGGGTCTTGCGGGAGGCACCTACGAGCAGTACTTC.

J is TRBJ2-3 and V is TRBV10-3; the match to TRBD1 covers 8 bases. The junction had 7 bases not matched to a gene; V was cut back by 6 bases and J by 2 bases. CDR3 length: 15 residues. Germline V CDR1 and CDR2: ENHRY, SYGVKD. CDR3 amino acids: CAIRGRQGTTDTQYF. The DNA of the CDR3 is TGTGCCATCAGGGGTAGACAGGGGACCACAGATACGCAGTATTTT.

The chain is built from TRBV5-1 and TRBJ2-3; tentatively, D is TRBD1 (6 bases). Trimming took off 4 bases at V and 4 bases at J, with 19 bases between the two ends. This CDR3 is built from 16 residues. CDR1 SGHRS and CDR2 YFSETQ come from the germline V gene. CDR3 sequence reads: CASSTGSSNGADTQYF. Written as DNA, the CDR3 is TGCGCCAGCAGCACAGGGTCATCTAACGGCGCAGATACGCAGTATTTT.

This sequence joins TRBV7-2 and TRBJ2-1; 10 bases line up with TRBD1. V trimming: 2 bases; J trimming: 7 bases; junction bases outside the gene matches: 8. The CDR3 contains 16 residues. Per germline, CDR1 SGHTA and CDR2 FQGNSA. CDR3 in DNA: TGTGCCAGCAGCTTAATGAGACAGGGGGCTCGGAATGAGCAGTTCTTC. This codes for CASSLMRQGARNEQFF.

The rearrangement links TRBV19 to TRBJ1-4; D possibly corresponds to TRBD1 (5 bases). Trimming removed 0 bases from V and 11 bases from J, with 13 bases in between. Germline V gene lookup returns CDR1 LNHDA and CDR2 SQIVND (reference sequence). This CDR3 is 14 amino acids long. The CDR3 DNA reads as TGTGCCAGTAGTATAGATCGGGCGCAGGGCAAACTGTTTTTT. It encodes CASSIDRAQGKLFF.

The chain is built from TRBV25-1 and TRBJ2-4; the match to TRBD1 covers 8 bases. The germline CDR1 and CDR2 sequences are MGHDK and SYGVNS. The CDR3 has 13 amino acids. V lost 3 bases to trimming and J lost 10 bases; unmatched junction nucleotides: 5. CDR3 bases: TGTGCCAGCAGTGATACAGGGGGTGGAATTCAGTACTTC. Its translation is CASSDTGGGIQYF.

This chain connects TRBV27 to TRBJ2-5, with 7 bases identical to TRBD1. The DNA matches TRBJ2-7 better at its end, which makes the J call doubtful. In germline, CDR1 is MNHEY, CDR2 SMNVEV (reference sequence). The CDR3 consists of 18 residues. CDR3 amino acids: CASSLLPPRDSETYEQYF. As DNA, the CDR3 is TGTGCCAGCAGTTTATTACCCCCCCGGGACAGTGAGACCTACGAGCAGTACTTC.

This sequence joins TRBV7-9 and TRBJ1-2; the D gene is possibly TRBD1 (6 bases). The CDR3 has 13 amino acids. Looked up from germline, CDR1 is SEHNR and CDR2 is FQNEAQ (reference sequence). Trimming left V 5 bases short and J 5 bases short, with 12 bases between. The CDR3 DNA reads TGTGCCAGCAGCCTGGACAGTAGGTATGGCTACACCTTC. Translated: CASSLDSRYGYTF. The variable domain in full, with the rest retrieved from reference TRBV7-9 and TRBJ1-2, is DTGVSQNPRHKITKRGQNVTFRCDPISEHNRLYWYRQTLGQGPEFLTYFQNEAQLEKSRLLSDRFSAERPKGSFSTLEIQRTEQGDSAMYLCASSLDSRYGYTFGSGTRLTVV.

V gene TRBV19 combines with J gene TRBJ1-2; possible D gene TRBD1, 6 bases. This CDR3 comprises 14 residues. Germline V gives CDR1 LNHDA, CDR2 SQIVND (reference sequence). V lost 3 bases, J lost 5 bases, and 13 bases lay in between. In DNA, the CDR3 is TGTGCCAGTAGTATCCCAGGGGCGTGGTATGGCTACACCTTC. It translates to CASSIPGAWYGYTF. Together with reference TRBV19 and TRBJ1-2, the CDR3 gives the full variable domain: DGGITQSPKYLFRKEGQNVTLSCEQNLNHDAMYWYRQDPGQGLRLIYYSQIVNDFQKGDIAEGYSVSREKKESFPLTVTSAQKNPTAFYLCASSIPGAWYGYTFGSGTRLTVV.

The chain uses TRBV6-4 and TRBJ2-1; TRBD2 matches 9 bases. V gave up 4 bases and J gave up 5 bases; unmatched junction bases: 3. This CDR3 comprises 14 residues. Germline loops: CDR1 MRHNA, CDR2 SNTAGT. CDR3 nucleotides: TGTGCCAGCAGTGCAGCGGGGGGCCACAATGAGCAGTTCTTC. Translation: CASSAAGGHNEQFF.